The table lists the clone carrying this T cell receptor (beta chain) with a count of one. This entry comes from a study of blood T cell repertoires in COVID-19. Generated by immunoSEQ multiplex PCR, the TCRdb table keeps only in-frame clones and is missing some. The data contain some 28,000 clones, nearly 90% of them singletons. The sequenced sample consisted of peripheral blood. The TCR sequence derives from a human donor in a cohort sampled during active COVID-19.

CDR3: CASSLHGTSGSNEQFF. Written as DNA, the CDR3 is TGTGCCAGCAGCTTACATGGGACTAGCGGGAGTAATGAGCAGTTCTTC. The chain employs TRBV11-3 and TRBJ2-1; 14 bases line up with TRBD2. The germline V gene encodes CDR1 SGHNT and CDR2 YENEEA. The CDR3 contains 16 residues. Trimming cost V 2 bases and J 7 bases; bases outside gene matches: 4.